These 3 T cell receptor beta chains came from one sample sequenced in a study of T cell repertoires in cytomegalovirus infection. In TCRdb, the reads were re-called with MiXCR into one record per CDR3 protein. In the table there are hundreds of thousands of distinct CDR3 sequences, approximately 40% of which are singletons. Sequenced input: PBMCs. The source of these receptors is a human donor in good health (CMV status not recorded). Some clones in this sample may be carry-over from other donors' samples.

Note on this clonotype: Lacking the conserved final phenylalanine or tryptophan, this CDR3 likely reflects a read error. The chain recombines TRBV6-5 with TRBJ2-7; the D gene is possibly TRBD2 (7 bases). The CDR3 covers 14 residues. CDR1 MNHEY and CDR2 SVGAGI come from the germline V gene. V was pared by 3 bases and J by 4 bases, with 13 bases between. The DNA of the CDR3 is TGTGCCAGCAGTTATGGGGGGGGGGCTTACGAGCAGTACTTA. This encodes CASSYGGGAYEQYL.

This clonotype occurred a few times. This chain connects TRBV5-4 to TRBJ2-1; 7 nucleotides match TRBD2. V dropped 2 bases and J dropped 0; count of bases not matched to a gene: 5. CDR1 and CDR2 (germline): SGHNT, YYREEE (reference sequence). The CDR3 has 16 amino acids. The CDR3 nucleotides read TGTGCCAGCAGCTTCGGGAGCGGGAACTCCTACAATGAGCAGTTCTTC. It is translated as CASSFGSGNSYNEQFF.

This clonotype was seen many times. The chain uses TRBV7-9 and TRBJ2-5; 12 bases are a match to TRBD2. V lost 3 bases, J lost 2 bases, and 4 bases stayed unmatched. The CDR3 spans 16 residues. Germline assignment: CDR1 SEHNR and CDR2 FQNEAQ (reference sequence). The CDR3 here is CASSFIGLAGQETQYF. In DNA form, the CDR3 reads TGTGCCAGCAGCTTTATCGGACTAGCGGGACAAGAGACCCAGTACTTC.